The 6 T cell receptor beta chains given below trace back to one sample, sequenced in a study of cytomegalovirus exposure and HLA in healthy donors. Libraries were prepared by immunoSEQ multiplex PCR; TCRdb keeps only in-frame clonotypes and omits some of them. Of more than 300,000 clones in the sample, roughly 90% were seen once. The sample taken for sequencing was PBMCs. The receptors come from a woman under 30 in good health and CMV-seronegative.

The V call is TRBV7-9, the J call TRBJ2-7; no clear D. CDR1 and CDR2 from the germline V gene are SEHNR and FQNEAQ (reference sequence). V dropped 1 base and J dropped 0 bases, with 7 bases sitting between them. This CDR3 comprises 14 residues. Written as DNA, the CDR3 is TGTGCCAGCAGCTTAGTTATAAACTCCTACGAGCAGTACTTC. Amino acids: CASSLVINSYEQYF.

In its sample, this clone was seen a few times. One end of the junction varies from germline; a read error may be responsible. The chain uses TRBV7-7 and TRBJ2-1, with 12 positions matching TRBD2. The CDR3 length is 15 residues. CDR1 and CDR2 from the germline V gene are SSHAT and FNYEAQ (reference sequence). As DNA, the CDR3 is TGTGCTAGCAGCCTAACTAGCGGGAGGTTAAATGAGCAGTTCTTC. Translating it yields CASSLTSGRLNEQFF.

The V and J genes are TRBV5-6 and TRBJ1-2; D is undetermined. Trimming shortened V by 4 bases and J by 4 bases, and 17 bases separated the two germline ends. This CDR3 contains 15 residues. From germline, CDR1 is SGHDT and CDR2 YYEEEE. CDR3 residues: CASSGSGSRAYGYTF. As DNA, the CDR3 is TGTGCCAGCAGCGGCTCCGGGTCGCGGGCCTATGGCTACACCTTC.

The genes are TRBV10-3 and TRBJ1-5, with D maybe TRBD1 (5 bases). Trimming took off 5 bases at V and 1 base at J, with 9 bases between the two ends. The CDR3 has 14 amino acids. In germline, CDR1 is ENHRY, CDR2 SYGVKD. Here the CDR3 reads CAISIRESNQPQHF. DNA for the CDR3: TGTGCCATCAGTATCAGGGAAAGCAATCAGCCCCAGCATTTT.

The chain joins TRBV5-1 to TRBJ2-5; 15 positions match TRBD2. The J segment lost 3 bases and the V segment lost 4 bases, leaving 10 bases of the junction unmatched. Germline CDR1 reads SGHRS; CDR2 reads YFSETQ. The CDR3 totals 18 residues. The chain's CDR3 is CASSPGTSGRPHEETQYF. The CDR3 coding sequence is TGCGCCAGCAGCCCGGGGACTAGCGGGAGGCCACATGAAGAGACCCAGTACTTC. Full variable domain (outside the CDR3, taken from reference TRBV5-1 and TRBJ2-5): KAGVTQTPRYLIKTRGQQVTLSCSPISGHRSVSWYQQTPGQGLQFLFEYFSETQRNKGNFPGRFSGRQFSNSRSEMNVSTLELGDSALYLCASSPGTSGRPHEETQYFGPGTRLLVL.

The genes are TRBV5-6 and TRBJ2-5; TRBD1 might be the D (6 bases). Per the germline V gene, CDR1 is SGHDT and CDR2 is YYEEEE. Trimming cost V 4 bases and J 5 bases, with 15 bases left between them. The CDR3 covers 14 residues. CDR3 amino acids: CASSQQGGGETQYF. The CDR3 coding sequence is TGTGCCAGCAGCCAACAAGGGGGTGGGGAGACCCAGTACTTC.